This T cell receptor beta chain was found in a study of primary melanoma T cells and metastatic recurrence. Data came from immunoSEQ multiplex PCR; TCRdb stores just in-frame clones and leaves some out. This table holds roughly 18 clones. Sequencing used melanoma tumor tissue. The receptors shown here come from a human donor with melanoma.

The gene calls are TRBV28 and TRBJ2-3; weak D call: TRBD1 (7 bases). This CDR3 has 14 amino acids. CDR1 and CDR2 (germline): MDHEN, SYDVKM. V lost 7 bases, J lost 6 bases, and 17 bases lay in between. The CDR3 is CASTQGGHGDTQYF. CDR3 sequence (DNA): TGTGCCAGCACCCAGGGGGGCCACGGCGATACGCAGTATTTT.